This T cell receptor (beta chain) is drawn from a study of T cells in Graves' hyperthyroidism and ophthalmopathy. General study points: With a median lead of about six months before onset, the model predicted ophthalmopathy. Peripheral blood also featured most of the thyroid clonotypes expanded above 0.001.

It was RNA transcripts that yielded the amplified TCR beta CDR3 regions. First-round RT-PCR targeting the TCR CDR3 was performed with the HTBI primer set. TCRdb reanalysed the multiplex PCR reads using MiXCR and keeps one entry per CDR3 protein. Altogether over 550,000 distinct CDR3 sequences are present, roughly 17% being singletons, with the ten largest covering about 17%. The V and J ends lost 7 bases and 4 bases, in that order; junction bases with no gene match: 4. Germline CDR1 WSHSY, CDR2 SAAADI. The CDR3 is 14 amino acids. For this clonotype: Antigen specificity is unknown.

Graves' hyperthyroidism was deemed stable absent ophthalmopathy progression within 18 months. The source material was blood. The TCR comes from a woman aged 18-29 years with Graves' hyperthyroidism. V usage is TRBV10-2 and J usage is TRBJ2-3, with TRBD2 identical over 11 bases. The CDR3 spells CASTLSGGADTQYF. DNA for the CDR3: TGCGCCAGCACCCTTAGCGGGGGGGCAGATACGCAGTATTTT.